A single sample gave rise to the 2 T cell receptor beta chains below, sequenced in a study of radiation and T cells in renal cell carcinoma. The sample's time point: baseline pretreatment blood. Indicated treatment: 15 Gy SBRT to primary tumor, nephrectomy 4 weeks later. Clones were read by immunoSEQ multiplex PCR, and TCRdb kept only the in-frame ones, dropping some. This table has about 91,000 clones, about four fifths appearing once. The material was blood, obtained from a patient whose treatment included radiotherapy and nephrectomy. The receptors stem from a man aged 55 to 70 with renal cell carcinoma.

V gene TRBV29-1 combines with J gene TRBJ2-7; possible D gene TRBD2, 5 bases. V lost 2 bases and J lost 2, with 16 bases in between. Germline V gene sequence: CDR1 SQVTM, CDR2 ANQGSEA. This CDR3 contains 15 residues. CDR3 DNA: TGCAGCGTTGAACTTAGTGGTCGGGGAACCTACGAGCAGTACTTC. Amino acids: CSVELSGRGTYEQYF.

The CDR3 nucleotides are TGTGCCAGTAGTATATCCTCTACTAATCAGCCCCAGCATTTT. As protein: CASSISSTNQPQHF. The genes are TRBV19 and TRBJ1-5, with D uncertain. Germline assignment: CDR1 LNHDA and CDR2 SQIVND (reference sequence). The CDR3 consists of 14 residues. Trimming shortened V by 2 bases and J by 4 bases, and 9 bases separated the two germline ends. Supplemented by reference TRBV19 and TRBJ1-5, the full variable domain reads DGGITQSPKYLFRKEGQNVTLSCEQNLNHDAMYWYRQDPGQGLRLIYYSQIVNDFQKGDIAEGYSVSREKKESFPLTVTSAQKNPTAFYLCASSISSTNQPQHFGDGTRLSIL.